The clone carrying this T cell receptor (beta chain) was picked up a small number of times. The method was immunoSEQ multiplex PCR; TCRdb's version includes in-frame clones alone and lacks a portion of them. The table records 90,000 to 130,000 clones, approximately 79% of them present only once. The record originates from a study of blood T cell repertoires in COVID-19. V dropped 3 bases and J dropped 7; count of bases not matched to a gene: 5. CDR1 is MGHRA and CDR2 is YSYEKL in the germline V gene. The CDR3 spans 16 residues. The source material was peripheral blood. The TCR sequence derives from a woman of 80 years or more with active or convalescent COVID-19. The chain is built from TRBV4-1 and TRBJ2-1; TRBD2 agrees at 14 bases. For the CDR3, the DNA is TGCGCCAGCAGCCACCCCAGACTAGCGGGGGGGAATGAGCAGTTCTTC. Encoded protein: CASSHPRLAGGNEQFF.